A single sample gave rise to the 11 T cell receptor beta chains below, sequenced in a study of cytomegalovirus exposure and HLA in healthy donors. The PCR had 60 Vbeta and 13 Jbeta primers. Clones were read by immunoSEQ multiplex PCR, and TCRdb kept only the in-frame ones, dropping some. Among over 100,000 clones, about 70% were seen once, and the ten largest hold 2.4%. The sequenced material came from PBMCs. The receptor source for this set is a woman in her thirties or forties in good health and CMV-seronegative.

This clone was recorded a few times. This chain links TRBV27 with TRBJ1-3; TRBD1 is a possible D gene (5 bases). The length of the CDR3 is 16 residues. V was cut by 6 bases and J by 5 bases, with 20 bases left in between. Per germline, CDR1 MNHEY and CDR2 SMNVEV (reference sequence). The DNA of the CDR3 is TGTGCCAGCAGCTCCGCCGAGACACAGGCGAGAAACACCATATATTTT. As protein: CASSSAETQARNTIYF.

There are a few counts of this clone. The chain employs TRBV5-1 and TRBJ1-1; D gene uncertain. The germline CDR1 and CDR2 sequences are SGHRS and YFSETQ. V was shortened by 5 bases and J by 1 base, with 9 bases between the two germline ends. The length of the CDR3 is 13 residues. Written as DNA, the CDR3 is TGCGCCAGCAGTATTAACGGGAACACTGAAGCTTTCTTT. As protein: CASSINGNTEAFF.

The chain carries TRBV7-9 and TRBJ2-5; no clear D gene. CDR1 SEHNR and CDR2 FQNEAQ come from the germline V gene (reference sequence). The CDR3 consists of 14 residues. With 4 bases removed from V and 1 base from J, the gap between germline ends came to 10 bases. The CDR3, as DNA: TGTGCCAGCAGCTCCCCGACAACCCAAGAGACCCAGTACTTC. This translates into CASSSPTTQETQYF. Drawing the rest from reference TRBV7-9 and TRBJ2-5, the complete variable domain is DTGVSQNPRHKITKRGQNVTFRCDPISEHNRLYWYRQTLGQGPEFLTYFQNEAQLEKSRLLSDRFSAERPKGSFSTLEIQRTEQGDSAMYLCASSSPTTQETQYFGPGTRLLVL.

The chain uses TRBV6-6 and TRBJ1-2, with 8 bases identical to TRBD1. V lost 2 bases to trimming and J lost 12 bases; unmatched junction nucleotides: 5. CDR3 length equals 12 residues. Germline CDR1 MNHNY, CDR2 SVGAGI (reference sequence). The CDR3 sequence is CASSYGQGRDTF. The CDR3 DNA sequence: TGTGCCAGCAGTTACGGACAGGGCCGAGACACCTTC.

The CDR3 region has the DNA TGCGCCAGCAGCCCAGGCGGACTCAAGAGAAACACTGAAGCTTTCTTT. Its protein product is CASSPGGLKRNTEAFF. The chain links TRBV4-1 to TRBJ1-1, with D unclear. V lost 4 bases and J lost 2, with 17 bases in between. Germline V gives CDR1 MGHRA, CDR2 YSYEKL. The CDR3 sequence is 16 residues long.

This clone was observed a few times. The chain combines TRBV2 with TRBJ2-3; TRBD2 matches 11 bases. Germline CDR1 SNHLY, CDR2 FYNNEI. The trim removed 5 bases at V and 0 bases at J, leaving 7 bases unmatched. This CDR3 is built from 17 residues. The CDR3 is CASSPRLAGISTDTQYF. The CDR3 coding sequence is TGTGCCAGCAGTCCGAGACTAGCGGGGATTAGCACAGATACGCAGTATTTT.

This clone occurred a few times. The chain uses TRBV18 and TRBJ2-1, with D perhaps matching TRBD1 (5 bases). The CDR3 spans 12 residues. V dropped 3 bases and J dropped 7 bases, with 7 bases sitting between them. Germline CDR1 reads KGHSH; CDR2 reads LQKENI. The CDR3 DNA is TGTGCCAGCTCACCGAAGGGGAATGAGCAGTTCTTC. Translating it yields CASSPKGNEQFF. Based on the CDR3 plus reference TRBV18 and TRBJ2-1, the full variable domain is NAGVMQNPRHLVRRRGQEARLRCSPMKGHSHVYWYRQLPEEGLKFMVYLQKENIIDESGMPKERFSAEFPKEGPSILRIQQVVRGDSAAYFCASSPKGNEQFFGPGTRLTVL.

This sequence joins TRBV10-3 and TRBJ1-6; 10 nucleotides match TRBD1. Germline V lookup: CDR1 ENHRY, CDR2 SYGVKD. The CDR3 runs to 15 residues. V was clipped by 3 bases and J by 7 bases; unmatched bases: 3. This CDR3 is CAISEGTGENSPLHF. CDR3 sequence (DNA): TGTGCCATCAGTGAAGGGACAGGGGAAAATTCACCCCTCCACTTT.

The chain joins TRBV5-1 to TRBJ1-2; 9 bases align to TRBD1. The ends lost 2 bases at V and 7 bases at J; junction bases unmatched: 9. The CDR3 runs 15 residues. CDR1 is SGHRS and CDR2 is YFSETQ in the germline V gene. The CDR3 bases are TGCGCCAGCAGCTTAGACAGGGGGGCATCTTCTGGCTACACCTTC. Translation gives CASSLDRGASSGYTF.

The chain combines TRBV10-3 with TRBJ2-7, with TRBD2 matching over 9 bases. V was clipped by 3 bases and J by 4 bases; unmatched bases: 4. The CDR3 is 14 residues long. Germline CDR1 reads ENHRY; CDR2 reads SYGVKD. DNA of the CDR3: TGTGCCATCAGTGAATTAGCGGGGGTGTACGAGCAGTACTTC. Residues: CAISELAGVYEQYF.

The CDR3 sequence: CASSVGNSMNTEAFF. The CDR3 nucleotides read TGTGCCAGCAGCGTAGGAAACAGCATGAACACTGAAGCTTTCTTT. The chain combines TRBV9 with TRBJ1-1; D gene unclear. Trimming removed 0 bases from V and 0 bases from J, with 9 bases in between. This CDR3 contains 15 residues. Germline V gene data show CDR1 as SGDLS and CDR2 as YYNGEE.